This T cell receptor (beta chain) was identified in a study of blood T cell repertoires in COVID-19. Background on the study: The samples span acute and convalescent COVID-19 from the United States, Italy and Spain. PBMCs, B-cell-depleted T cells, or T cells were the source of the cDNA or gDNA that made up the material.

Profiled with immunoSEQ multiplex PCR; TCRdb holds only in-frame clones, not every one. This sample yields roughly 99,000 clones, of which roughly 80% are seen a single time; approximately 11% belongs to the top ten. V lost 6 bases, J lost 2 bases, and 4 bases stayed unmatched. The germline V gene has CDR1 SGHAT and CDR2 FQNNGV. CDR3 length: 14 residues. The clonotype originates from an elderly woman with acute or convalescent COVID-19. The chain has TRBV11-2 and TRBJ2-1; 7 nucleotides agree with TRBD2. The sequenced material came from peripheral blood. DNA of the CDR3: TGTGCCAGCAGGGGGGGGAGAACCTACAATGAGCAGTTCTTC. It yields the protein CASRGGRTYNEQFF.